One sample yielded the 2 T cell receptor beta chains listed below, sequenced in a study of blood T cell repertoires in COVID-19. The table came from immunoSEQ multiplex PCR; TCRdb's copy has only in-frame clones and leaves some out. The table records nearly 65,000 clones, around 84% of them present only once. The sequenced sample was peripheral blood. The receptor set was obtained from a human donor in a cohort sampled during active COVID-19.

The chain employs TRBV18 and TRBJ2-1; 8 positions match TRBD2. The germline CDR1 and CDR2 sequences are KGHSH and LQKENI. V was clipped by 3 bases and J by 9 bases; unmatched bases: 7. The CDR3 spans 14 residues. The chain's CDR3 is CASSPGTRGSEQFF. CDR3 sequence (DNA): TGTGCCAGCTCACCGGGGACTAGAGGGTCTGAGCAGTTCTTC.

V gene TRBV7-9 combines with J gene TRBJ1-1; D is unclear. CDR1 is SEHNR, CDR2 FQNEAQ, per germline (reference sequence). The V gene lost 1 base and the J gene lost 7 bases, with 10 bases spanning the gap. This CDR3 comprises 13 residues. The CDR3 here is CASSLGHGIEAFF. The CDR3 region has the DNA TGTGCCAGCAGCTTAGGACACGGAATTGAAGCTTTCTTT.